This paragraph reports one T cell receptor beta chain. Its antigen is not identified. These data come from a study of shared clonotypes between healthy human individuals. The CDR3 has 16 residues. CDR1 and CDR2 (germline): SNHLY, FYNNEI. The V end was cut by 4 bases, the J end by 2 bases, with 12 bases between. General study findings and limits: The study found about 5.1% of naive CD4 clonotypes shared across several donors.

The method was immunoSEQ multiplex PCR; TCRdb's version includes in-frame clones alone and lacks a portion of them. The sample lists about 580,000 clones, 95% to 98% occurring once. Naive CD8 populations comprised CD45RO-negative cells positively selected for CCR7, excluding terminally differentiated effector memory CD45RA+ cells. This chain joins TRBV2 and TRBJ2-6; a weak D match, TRBD2 (6 bases). The source of this sequence is a man aged 25 to 45 in good health. The source material was naive CD8+ T cells sorted from blood. CDR3 region: CASSVLGGAGANVLTF. CDR3 nucleotides: TGTGCCAGCAGTGTGCTAGGCGGGGCTGGGGCCAACGTCCTGACTTTC. Combining the CDR3 with reference TRBV2 and TRBJ2-6 gives the whole variable domain EPEVTQTPSHQVTQMGQEVILRCVPISNHLYFYWYRQILGQKVEFLVSFYNNEISEKSEIFDDQFSVERPDGSNFTLKIRSTKLEDSAMYFCASSVLGGAGANVLTFGAGSRLTVL.